The 12 T cell receptor beta chains listed next were all sequenced from one sample in a study of OX40 agonist ivuxolimab in advanced cancers. Assay used: immunoSEQ multiplex PCR; TCRdb lists only in-frame clones, some missing. The table records more than 70,000 clones, around 90% of them present only once. Specimen: CD4+ or CD8+ T cells sorted from blood, collected in a trial of the OX40 agonist ivuxolimab. These receptors all stem from an adult with an advanced solid tumor such as melanoma, head and neck, liver or kidney cancer.

V and J are TRBV9 and TRBJ2-7, with a possible D match to TRBD2 (6 bases). CDR1 and CDR2 (germline): SGDLS, YYNGEE. V gave up 3 bases and J gave up 2 bases, with 9 bases separating them. This CDR3 region has 13 residues. Here the CDR3 reads CASSGLDPYEQYF. CDR3 coding DNA: TGTGCCAGCAGCGGACTAGATCCCTACGAGCAGTACTTC.

V is TRBV4-1 and J is TRBJ2-4, with 14 bases that match TRBD2. This CDR3 comprises 17 residues. The J segment lost 9 bases and the V segment lost 1 base, leaving 8 bases of the junction unmatched. Germline V gene lookup returns CDR1 MGHRA and CDR2 YSYEKL. CDR3 protein: CASSQAGLAGVGGIQYF. DNA for the CDR3: TGCGCCAGCAGCCAAGCGGGACTAGCGGGAGTAGGAGGCATTCAGTACTTC.

This rearrangement joins TRBV28 to TRBJ2-7; D perhaps matches TRBD1 (7 bases). CDR3 length equals 15 residues. With 3 bases removed from V and 5 bases from J, the gap between germline ends came to 17 bases. Looked up from germline, CDR1 is MDHEN and CDR2 is SYDVKM. This CDR3 is CASSLWRDSGNEQYF. The DNA for the CDR3 is TGTGCCAGCAGTTTGTGGCGGGACAGTGGCAACGAGCAGTACTTC.

The chain links TRBV6-5 to TRBJ2-3; the D gene is possibly TRBD1 (5 bases). The length of the CDR3 is 15 residues. Germline V gene sequence: CDR1 MNHEY, CDR2 SVGAGI. V gave up 2 bases and J gave up 0 bases, with 9 bases separating them. CDR3 sequence reads: CASSYQGRSTDTQYF. The CDR3, as DNA: TGTGCCAGCAGTTACCAGGGTCGGAGCACAGATACGCAGTATTTT.

The gene calls are TRBV21-1 and TRBJ1-2. TRBV21-1 is termed a pseudogene. This CDR3 has 12 amino acids. CDR3 amino acids: CAHDPGNYGYTF. The CDR3 nucleotides read TGTGCCCATGACCCGGGGAACTATGGCTACACCTTC.

The chain links TRBV5-1 to TRBJ2-1; TRBD2 matches at 7 bases. Germline assignment: CDR1 SGHRS and CDR2 YFSETQ. V dropped 5 bases and J dropped 8; count of bases not matched to a gene: 13. The CDR3 spans 15 residues. CDR3: CASSFGTGGRDEQFF. CDR3 coding DNA: TGCGCCAGCAGTTTCGGGACTGGCGGGAGAGATGAGCAGTTCTTC.

The chain combines TRBV7-3 with TRBJ2-6, with 10 bases that match TRBD1. The CDR3 covers 17 residues. V dropped 3 bases and J dropped 4; count of bases not matched to a gene: 6. CDR1 and CDR2 (germline): SGHTA, FQGTGA. DNA for the CDR3: TGTGCCAGCAGCTTGACAGGGGGCGCGTCAGGGGCCAACGTCCTGACTTTC. It encodes CASSLTGGASGANVLTF.

V is TRBV2 and J is TRBJ2-7, with 10 bases aligning to TRBD1. V dropped 3 bases and J dropped 3; count of bases not matched to a gene: 5. From germline, CDR1 is SNHLY and CDR2 FYNNEI. The CDR3 loop spans 15 amino acids. CDR3 in amino acids: CASSDLGTGVYEQYF. The CDR3 region has the DNA TGTGCCAGCAGTGATTTAGGGACAGGGGTCTACGAGCAGTACTTC.

The rearrangement uses TRBV6-1 and TRBJ1-2, with TRBD1 as a possible D gene (5 bases). The CDR3 loop spans 14 amino acids. V lost 2 bases and J lost 4, with 11 bases in between. Germline CDR1 MNHNS, CDR2 SASEGT. The CDR3 coding sequence is TGTGCCAGCAGTGAAAGGCCGGGGACCTATGGCTACACCTTC. It encodes CASSERPGTYGYTF.

V is TRBV14 and J is TRBJ2-3; weak D call: TRBD2 (5 bases). Germline V lookup: CDR1 SGHDN, CDR2 FVKESK. The CDR3 length is 16 residues. The V and J ends lost 1 base and 3 bases respectively, with 14 bases between them. The CDR3 DNA sequence: TGTGCCAGCAGCCAAGGCGGCGGGCGGGCAACAGATACGCAGTATTTT. This codes for CASSQGGGRATDTQYF.

This clone is a singleton in its sample. This chain connects TRBV19 to TRBJ1-5, with D unresolved. V lost 4 bases, J lost 0 bases, and 10 bases lay in between. Germline-derived CDR1 and CDR2 are LNHDA and SQIVND (reference sequence). This CDR3 is built from 15 residues. This chain's CDR3 is CASSTGAYSNQPQHF. CDR3 sequence (DNA): TGTGCCAGTAGTACCGGAGCATATAGCAATCAGCCCCAGCATTTT.

The V gene is TRBV27, the J gene TRBJ2-7; unclear D gene. The CDR3 runs to 15 residues. Looked up from germline, CDR1 is MNHEY and CDR2 is SMNVEV (reference sequence). Trimming took off 0 bases at V and 2 bases at J, with 11 bases between the two ends. The DNA of the CDR3 is TGTGCCAGCAGTTTATCGAGGTACGGAACCTACGAGCAGTACTTC. Encoded protein: CASSLSRYGTYEQYF.